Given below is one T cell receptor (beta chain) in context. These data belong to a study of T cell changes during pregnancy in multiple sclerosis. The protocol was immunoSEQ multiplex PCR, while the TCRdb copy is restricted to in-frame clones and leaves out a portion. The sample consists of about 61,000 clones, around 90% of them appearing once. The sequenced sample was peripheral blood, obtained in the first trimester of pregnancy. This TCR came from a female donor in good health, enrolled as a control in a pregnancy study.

CDR3 in amino acids: CASSLDLGQGSNQPQHF. For the CDR3, the DNA is TGTGCCAGCAGCTTAGACTTGGGACAGGGAAGCAATCAGCCCCAGCATTTT. V is TRBV7-2 and J is TRBJ1-5; 9 bases align to TRBD1. The CDR3 has 17 amino acids. The germline gives CDR1 SGHTA, CDR2 FQGNSA. With V trimmed by 1 base and J by 1 base, 5 bases remained unmatched.